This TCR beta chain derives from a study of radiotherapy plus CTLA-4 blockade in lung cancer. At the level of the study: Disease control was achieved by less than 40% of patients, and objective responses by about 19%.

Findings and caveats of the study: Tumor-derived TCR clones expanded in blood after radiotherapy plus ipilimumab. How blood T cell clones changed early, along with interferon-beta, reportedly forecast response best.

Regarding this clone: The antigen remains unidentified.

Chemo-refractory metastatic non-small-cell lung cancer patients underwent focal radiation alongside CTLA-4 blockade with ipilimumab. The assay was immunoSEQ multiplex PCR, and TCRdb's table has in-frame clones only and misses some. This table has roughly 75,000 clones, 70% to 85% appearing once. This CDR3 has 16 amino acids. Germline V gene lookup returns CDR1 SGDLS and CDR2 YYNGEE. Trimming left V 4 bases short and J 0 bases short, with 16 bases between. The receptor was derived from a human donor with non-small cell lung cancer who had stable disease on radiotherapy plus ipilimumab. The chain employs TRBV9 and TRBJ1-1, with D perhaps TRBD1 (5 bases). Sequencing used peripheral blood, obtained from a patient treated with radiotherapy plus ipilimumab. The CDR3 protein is CASSPRDGLMNTEAFF. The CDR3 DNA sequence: TGTGCCAGCAGCCCTCGGGACGGACTAATGAACACTGAAGCTTTCTTT.